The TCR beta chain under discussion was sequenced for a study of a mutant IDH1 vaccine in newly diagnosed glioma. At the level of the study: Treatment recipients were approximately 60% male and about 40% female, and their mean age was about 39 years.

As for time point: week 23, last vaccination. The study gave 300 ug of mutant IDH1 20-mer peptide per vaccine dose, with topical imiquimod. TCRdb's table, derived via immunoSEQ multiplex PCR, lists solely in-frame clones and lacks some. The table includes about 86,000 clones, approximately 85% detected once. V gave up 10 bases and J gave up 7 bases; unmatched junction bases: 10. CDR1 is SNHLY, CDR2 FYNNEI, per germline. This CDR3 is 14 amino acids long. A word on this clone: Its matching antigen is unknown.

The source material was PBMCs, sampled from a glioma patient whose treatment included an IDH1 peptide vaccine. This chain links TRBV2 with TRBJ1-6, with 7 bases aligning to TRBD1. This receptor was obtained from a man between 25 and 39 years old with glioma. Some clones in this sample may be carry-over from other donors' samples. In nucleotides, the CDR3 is TGTGCCACCCCGAGCAGGGGGGGCAATTCACCCCTCCACTTT. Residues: CATPSRGGNSPLHF.